This TCR beta chain was recovered during a study of blood T cell repertoires in COVID-19. About the research overall: Researchers got acute and convalescent COVID-19 samples from the United States, Italy and Spain.

In the original processing: The authors estimated nucleated cell counts from reference gene primer amplification. Sequencing was performed with immunoSEQ multiplex PCR; in TCRdb, only in-frame clones are kept and a portion is missing. The V and J calls and clone size come from that table; D and trimming were worked out from the DNA. The table includes about 410,000 clones, 86% detected once. Germline assignment: CDR1 SGHNT and CDR2 YYREEE (reference sequence). V lost 0 bases and J lost 5, with 9 bases in between. There are 14 residues in the CDR3. This clone was observed once. The V gene is TRBV5-4, the J gene TRBJ2-1; tentative D call: TRBD2 (6 bases). The origin of this receptor is a woman between 25 and 40 years old with active or convalescent COVID-19. Input material: peripheral blood. This chain's CDR3 is CASSLVSGDNEQFF. The CDR3 bases are TGTGCCAGCAGCTTGGTGTCGGGGGACAATGAGCAGTTCTTC.